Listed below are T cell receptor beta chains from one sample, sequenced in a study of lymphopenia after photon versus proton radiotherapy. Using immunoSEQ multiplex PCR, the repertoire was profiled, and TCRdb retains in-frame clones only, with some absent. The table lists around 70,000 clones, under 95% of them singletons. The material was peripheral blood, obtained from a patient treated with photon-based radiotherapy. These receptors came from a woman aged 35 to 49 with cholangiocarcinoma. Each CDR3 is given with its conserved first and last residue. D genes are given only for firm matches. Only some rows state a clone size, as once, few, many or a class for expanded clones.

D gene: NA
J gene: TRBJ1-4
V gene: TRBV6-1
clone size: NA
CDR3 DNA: TGTGCCAGCAGTGAGGGCCGATTGACGGCTAATGAAAAACTGTTTTTT
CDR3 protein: CASSEGRLTANEKLFF

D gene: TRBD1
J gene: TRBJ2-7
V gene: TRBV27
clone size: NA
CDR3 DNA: TGTGCCATAGGGACAGGGGGCTCCTACGAGCAGTACTTC
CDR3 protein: CAIGTGGSYEQYF

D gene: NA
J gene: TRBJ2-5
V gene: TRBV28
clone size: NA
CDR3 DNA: TGTGCCAGCAGTTTTGGGCCAGGTACCCAGTACTTC
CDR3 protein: CASSFGPGTQYF

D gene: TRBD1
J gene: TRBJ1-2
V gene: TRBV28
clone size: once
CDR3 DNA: TGTGCCAGCACCCGGGACAGGGCGGTTGGCTACACCTTC
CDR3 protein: CASTRDRAVGYTF

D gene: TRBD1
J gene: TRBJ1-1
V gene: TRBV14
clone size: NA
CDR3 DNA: TGTGCCAGCAGCCAACACCAGGGGGGGAACACTGAAGCTTTCTTT
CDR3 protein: CASSQHQGGNTEAFF

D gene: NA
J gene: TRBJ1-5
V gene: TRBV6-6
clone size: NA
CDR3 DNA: TGTGCCAGCAATCCAAGGGGTGGTGGTAGCAATCAGCCCCAGCATTTT
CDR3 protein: CASNPRGGGSNQPQHF

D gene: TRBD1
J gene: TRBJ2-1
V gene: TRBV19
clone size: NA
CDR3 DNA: TGTGCCAGTAGTACGACAGGGAGCTCCTACAATGAGCAGTTCTTC
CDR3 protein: CASSTTGSSYNEQFF

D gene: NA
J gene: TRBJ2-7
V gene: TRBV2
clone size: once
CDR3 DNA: TGTGCCAGCAGGGGGGACACCCTGGGGGAGCAGTACTTC
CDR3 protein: CASRGDTLGEQYF

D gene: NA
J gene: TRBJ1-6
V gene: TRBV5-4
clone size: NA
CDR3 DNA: TGTGCCAGCAGCAAGGACAGTAATTCACCCCTCCACTTT
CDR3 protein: CASSKDSNSPLHF

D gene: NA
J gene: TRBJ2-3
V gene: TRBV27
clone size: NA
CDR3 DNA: TGTGCCAGTTTGGGGACGGGCACAGATACGCAGTATTTT
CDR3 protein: CASLGTGTDTQYF

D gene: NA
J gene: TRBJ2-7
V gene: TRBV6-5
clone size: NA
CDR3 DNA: TGTGCCAGCAGTCGGACAGACTACGAGCAGTACTTC
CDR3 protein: CASSRTDYEQYF

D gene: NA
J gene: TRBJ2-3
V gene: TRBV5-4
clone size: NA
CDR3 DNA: TGTGCCAGCAGCTCTCTTGCGACCCCTAGCACAGATACGCAGTATTTT
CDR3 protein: CASSSLATPSTDTQYF

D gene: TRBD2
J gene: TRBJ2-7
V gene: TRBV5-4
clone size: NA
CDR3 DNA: TGTGCCAGCAGCATGCGGACTAGCGGGGGAGGAGAGCAGTACTTC
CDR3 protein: CASSMRTSGGGEQYF

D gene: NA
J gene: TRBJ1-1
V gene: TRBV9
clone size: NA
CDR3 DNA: TGTGCCAGCAGCGTAGAGGTGGGGCCGAGAACTCAAGCGGGTACTGAAGCTTTCTTT
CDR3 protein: CASSVEVGPRTQAGTEAFF

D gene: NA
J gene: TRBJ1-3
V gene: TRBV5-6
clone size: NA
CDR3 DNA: TGTGCCAGCAGCTCGGGGCTAATTACTGGAAACACCATATATTTT
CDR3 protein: CASSSGLITGNTIYF

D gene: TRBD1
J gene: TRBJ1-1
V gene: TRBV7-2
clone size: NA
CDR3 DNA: TGTGCCAGCAGCCGTCCAGGACAGGACACTGAAGCTTTCTTT
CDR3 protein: CASSRPGQDTEAFF

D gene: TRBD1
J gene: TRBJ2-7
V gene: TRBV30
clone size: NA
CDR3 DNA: TGTGCCTGGAGAAATTCCGGGACAGGGATAATAAGATACTCCTACGAGCAGTACTTC
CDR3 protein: CAWRNSGTGIIRYSYEQYF

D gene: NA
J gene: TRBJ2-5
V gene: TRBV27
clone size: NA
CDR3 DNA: TGTGCCAGCAGTGTTAAGGGACCGAGGCCCCAAGAGACCCAGTACTTC
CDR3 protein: CASSVKGPRPQETQYF

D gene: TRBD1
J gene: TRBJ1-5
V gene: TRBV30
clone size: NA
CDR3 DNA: TGTGCCTGGAGTGTGGGACAGGGGTTAAGCAATCAGCCCCAGCATTTT
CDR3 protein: CAWSVGQGLSNQPQHF

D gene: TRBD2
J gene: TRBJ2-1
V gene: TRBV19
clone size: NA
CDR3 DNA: TGTGCCAGTAACCTCGGGGGGGTTTTCAATGAGCAGTTCTTC
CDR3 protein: CASNLGGVFNEQFF

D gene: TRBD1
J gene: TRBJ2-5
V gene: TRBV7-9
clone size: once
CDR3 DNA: TGTGCCAGCAGCTTAGGGGACAGGGGGCGCGCAGAGACCCAGTACTTC
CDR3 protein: CASSLGDRGRAETQYF

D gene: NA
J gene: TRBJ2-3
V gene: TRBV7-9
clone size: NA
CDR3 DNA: TGTGCCAGCAGTACCAGCACCACAGATACGCAGTATTTT
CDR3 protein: CASSTSTTDTQYF

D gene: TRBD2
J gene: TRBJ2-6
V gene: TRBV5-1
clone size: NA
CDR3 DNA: TGCGCCAGCTTCGGGAAAACTAGCGGGATCTCTGGGGCCAACGTCCTGACTTTC
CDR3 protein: CASFGKTSGISGANVLTF

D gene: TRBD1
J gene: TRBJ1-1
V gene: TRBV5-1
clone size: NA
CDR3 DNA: TGCGCCAGCAGCCCAGACAGGGGCATGAACACTGAAGCTTTCTTT
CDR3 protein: CASSPDRGMNTEAFF

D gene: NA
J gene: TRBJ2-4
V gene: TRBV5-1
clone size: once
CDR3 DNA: TGCGCCAGCAGCCCCAGACTCGACAAAAACATTCAGTACTTC
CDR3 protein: CASSPRLDKNIQYF

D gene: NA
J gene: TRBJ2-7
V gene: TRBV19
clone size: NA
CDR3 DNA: TGTGCCAGTAGTATAACCGACTCCTACGAGCAGTACTTC
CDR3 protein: CASSITDSYEQYF